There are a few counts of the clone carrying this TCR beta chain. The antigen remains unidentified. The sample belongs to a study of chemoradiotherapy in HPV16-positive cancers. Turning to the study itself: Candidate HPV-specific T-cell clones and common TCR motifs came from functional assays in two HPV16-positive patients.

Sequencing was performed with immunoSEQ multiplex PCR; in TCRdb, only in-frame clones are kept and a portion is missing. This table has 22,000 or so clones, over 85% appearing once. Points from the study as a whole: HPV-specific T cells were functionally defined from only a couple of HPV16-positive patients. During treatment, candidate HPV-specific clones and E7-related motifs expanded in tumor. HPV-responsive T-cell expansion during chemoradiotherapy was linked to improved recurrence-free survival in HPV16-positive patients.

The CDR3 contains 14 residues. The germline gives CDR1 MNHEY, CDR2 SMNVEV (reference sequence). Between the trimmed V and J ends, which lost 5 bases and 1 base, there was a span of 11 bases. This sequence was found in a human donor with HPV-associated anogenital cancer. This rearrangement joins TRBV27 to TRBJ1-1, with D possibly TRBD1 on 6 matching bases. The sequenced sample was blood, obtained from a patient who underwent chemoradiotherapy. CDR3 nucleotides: TGTGCCAGCAGTCTACAGGGAGCGAACACTGAAGCTTTCTTT. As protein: CASSLQGANTEAFF.